Sequencing of this TCR beta chain was carried out in a study of Ad26.COV2.S vaccination and SARS-CoV-2 variants. The overall study: Donor joined the COV1001 Ad26.COV2.S trial arm. Study observations and caveats: While placebo recipients had lower spike-specific TCR breadth, vaccine recipients had more.

Sequencing used immunoSEQ multiplex PCR; TCRdb keeps in-frame clones, though not all of them. The sample carries a few hundred thousand clones, around 87% recorded once. Comment on this clone: Antigen: not known.

The length of the CDR3 is 13 residues. Germline loops: CDR1 GTSNPN, CDR2 SVGIG (reference sequence). V was clipped by 5 bases and J by 2 bases, with 11 bases between them. Described treatment: 15 to 20 received Ad26.COV2.S at low or high dose, single or two shots; roughly 5 received placebo; per-sample allocation not given. Sampling was done on day 63 after the first vaccine or placebo injection. Boston hosted the donor, who was an adult aged 18-55 years. An Ad26 vector expressing Wuhan-strain SARS-CoV-2 spike constituted the vaccine. The chain combines TRBV30 with TRBJ2-3; D is unclear. Material: peripheral blood, obtained in a trial of Ad26.COV2.S vaccine versus placebo. The sequence was collected from a person between 18 and 60 years old who received the Ad26.COV2.S COVID-19 vaccine or a placebo. The CDR3 protein is CAWDAAPTDTQYF. CDR3 DNA sequence: TGTGCCTGGGATGCGGCCCCCACAGATACGCAGTATTTT. The full variable domain, rest sourced from reference TRBV30 and TRBJ2-3, is SQTIHQWPATLVQPVGSPLSLECTVEGTSNPNLYWYRQAAGRGLQLLFYSVGIGQISSEVPQNLSASRPQDRQFILSSKKLLLSDSGFYLCAWDAAPTDTQYFGPGTRLTVL.